The T cell receptor beta chain under discussion was sequenced for a study of blood T cell repertoires in COVID-19. Study-wide context: Samples came from the United States, Italy and Spain, spanning acute and convalescent COVID-19. Sources were T cells, B-cell-depleted T cells, or PBMCs; the material itself was cDNA or gDNA.

Followed longitudinally, the Seattle patients had been enrolled during active infection. This CDR3 is built from 16 residues. Per the germline V gene, CDR1 is SNHLY and CDR2 is FYNNEI. The germline V and J ends were trimmed by 0 bases and 6 bases, with 15 bases remaining between them. The authors' processing: Amplification with reference gene primers provided the estimates of nucleated cell counts. Libraries were prepared by immunoSEQ multiplex PCR; TCRdb keeps only in-frame clonotypes and omits some of them. That table supplies the V and J calls and clone size; D and trimming were determined from the DNA. Of 150,000 to 200,000 clones in the sample, 87% were seen once.

The sequence was collected from a woman in her seventies with COVID-19, enrolled during active disease. The chain combines TRBV2 with TRBJ1-5; D unclear. Source material: peripheral blood. CDR3 DNA sequence: TGTGCCAGCAGTGAAGCAGGAGGTGGGGTTCGTCAGCCCCAGCATTTT. Translation gives CASSEAGGGVRQPQHF.